This TCR beta chain was captured in a study of blood T cell repertoires in COVID-19. Using immunoSEQ multiplex PCR, the repertoire was profiled, and TCRdb retains in-frame clones only, with some absent. Here the sample spans fewer than 350,000 clones, 90% being singletons. The sample was PBMCs or T cells enriched from blood (not recorded which). The source is a woman aged 18-29 years with acute COVID-19.

CDR3 coding DNA: TGTGCCAGCACCCGGGCTAGGGGTTTAGGTCAGCCCCAGCATTTT. The encoded protein is CASTRARGLGQPQHF. The rearrangement joins TRBV7-8 to TRBJ1-5; possible D gene TRBD1, 5 bases. Germline V CDR1 and CDR2: SGHVS, FQNEAQ. The CDR3 spans 15 residues. Trimming stripped 7 bases from V and 6 bases from J, with 19 bases between.